The 2 T cell receptor beta chains below all came from one sample that was sequenced in a study of blood T cell repertoires in COVID-19. Sequencing used immunoSEQ multiplex PCR; TCRdb keeps in-frame clones, though not all of them. The sample holds a few hundred thousand clones, more than 75% seen once. The sequenced sample consisted of PBMCs or T cells enriched from blood (not recorded which). The receptor source for this set is a man aged 30 to 39 who had recovered from COVID-19.

This sequence joins TRBV7-2 and TRBJ2-1, with TRBD1 matching 7 bases. This CDR3 has 14 amino acids. V dropped 5 bases and J dropped 7; count of bases not matched to a gene: 8. Per the germline V gene, CDR1 is SGHTA and CDR2 is FQGNSA. CDR3 in amino acids: CASSLLGGLNEQFF. CDR3 nucleotide sequence: TGTGCCAGCAGCCTCCTAGGGGGCTTGAATGAGCAGTTCTTC. The full variable domain, completed using reference TRBV7-2 and TRBJ2-1, is GAGVSQSPSNKVTEKGKDVELRCDPISGHTALYWYRQSLGQGLEFLIYFQGNSAPDKSGLPSDRFSAERTGGSVSTLTIQRTQQEDSAVYLCASSLLGGLNEQFFGPGTRLTVL.

This clone has a single count. CDR3 DNA: TGTGCCAGCAGCTCTCTCCAACAGGGGGGTAATGAAAAACTGTTTTTT. Translating gives CASSSLQQGGNEKLFF. The rearrangement uses TRBV7-2 and TRBJ1-4; 8 bases fit TRBD1. Germline V gene lookup returns CDR1 SGHTA and CDR2 FQGNSA. This CDR3 is built from 16 residues. V was clipped by 4 bases and J by 4 bases; unmatched bases: 8.